This T cell receptor beta chain was retrieved from a study of post-analysis software for immune sequencing data. Across the study: Progressive-relapsing, secondary progressive and relapsing-remitting multiple sclerosis were among the disease courses included. General observations from the study: Strong same-batch co-clustering of samples appeared with F measure clustering. There was significantly lower normalized Chao1 diversity in multiple sclerosis patients than in controls. TRBV5-6, TRBV5-1 and TRBV20-1 were among roughly 5 TRBV segments more frequent in patients than controls.

With respect to this clonotype: Its antigen is still unknown.

Researchers reported that TCR beta cDNA libraries carried unique molecular identifiers. When roughly 0.9 to 10 million T cells were used, they gave around 500,000 cDNA molecules. TCRdb redid the calling of the PCR reads with MiXCR, one entry per CDR3 protein. Of about 620,000 distinct CDR3 sequences in the sample, 44% are singletons; the top ten hold approximately 1.7%. After removal of 5 bases from V and 4 bases from J, the junction contained 13 bases not matched to a gene. Per the germline V gene, CDR1 is SEHNR and CDR2 is FQNEAQ (reference sequence). This CDR3 spans 17 amino acids. V is TRBV7-9 and J is TRBJ2-1, with 8 bases aligning to TRBD2. The clonotype was recovered from a girl aged 10-17 years with multiple sclerosis. Sequenced input: blood. CDR3 sequence: CASSRWGAGALYNEQFF. The CDR3 DNA reads TGTGCCAGCAGCCGATGGGGAGCGGGAGCCCTATACAATGAGCAGTTCTTC.